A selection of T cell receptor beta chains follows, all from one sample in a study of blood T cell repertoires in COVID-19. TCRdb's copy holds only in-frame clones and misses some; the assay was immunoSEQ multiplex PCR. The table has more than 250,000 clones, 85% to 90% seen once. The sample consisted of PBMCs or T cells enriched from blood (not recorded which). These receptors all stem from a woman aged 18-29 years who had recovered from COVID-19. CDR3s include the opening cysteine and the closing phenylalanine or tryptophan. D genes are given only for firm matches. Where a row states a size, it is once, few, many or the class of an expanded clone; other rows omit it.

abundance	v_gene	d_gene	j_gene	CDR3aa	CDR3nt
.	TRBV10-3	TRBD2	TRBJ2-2	CAIRGLANTGELFF	TGTGCCATCCGGGGACTAGCGAACACCGGGGAGCTGTTTTTT
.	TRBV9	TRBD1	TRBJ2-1	CASSVRKRGGDGTGPPYNEQFF	TGTGCCAGCAGCGTTAGAAAGAGAGGGGGTGACGGGACAGGACCCCCTTACAATGAGCAGTTCTTC
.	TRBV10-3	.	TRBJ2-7	CAISDPTESGYEQYF	TGTGCCATCAGTGACCCCACCGAATCAGGCTACGAGCAGTACTTC
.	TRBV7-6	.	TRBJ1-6	CASSLEARGSSYNSPLHF	TGTGCCAGCAGCTTAGAAGCTCGGGGAAGCTCCTATAATTCACCCCTCCACTTT
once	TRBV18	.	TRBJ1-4	CASSPSGDVGEKLFF	TGTGCCAGCTCACCGTCGGGGGACGTAGGTGAAAAACTGTTTTTT
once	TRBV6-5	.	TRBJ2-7	CASSYASQGFSYEQYF	TGTGCCAGCAGTTACGCCTCCCAGGGCTTCTCCTACGAGCAGTACTTC
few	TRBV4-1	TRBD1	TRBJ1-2	CASSQVYRGRLDYGYTF	TGCGCCAGCAGCCAAGTGTACAGGGGGCGCTTGGACTATGGCTACACCTTC
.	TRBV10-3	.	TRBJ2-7	CAISESGSDEQYF	TGTGCCATCAGTGAAAGTGGGAGCGACGAGCAGTACTTC
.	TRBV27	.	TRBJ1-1	CASSLSTGNMNTEAFF	TGTGCCAGCAGTTTATCCACGGGAAACATGAACACTGAAGCTTTCTTT
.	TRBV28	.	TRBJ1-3	CASSQRYRVNTIYF	TGTGCCAGCAGCCAGCGATACAGGGTAAACACCATATATTTT
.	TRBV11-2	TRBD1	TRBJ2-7	CASSWGQIVSYEQYF	TGTGCCAGCAGCTGGGGACAGATCGTCTCCTACGAGCAGTACTTC
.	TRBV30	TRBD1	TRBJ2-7	CAWSQDRGNEQYF	TGTGCCTGGAGTCAAGACAGGGGGAACGAGCAGTACTTC
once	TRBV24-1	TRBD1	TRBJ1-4	CATSDRGAGGEKLFF	TGTGCCACCAGTGATCGTGGGGCAGGGGGAGAAAAACTGTTTTTT
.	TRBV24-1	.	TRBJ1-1	CATTLGRANTEAFF	TGTGCCACCACCCTGGGCAGGGCGAACACTGAAGCTTTCTTT
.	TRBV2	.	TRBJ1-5	CASSEQVNQPQHF	TGTGCCAGCAGTGAGCAGGTCAATCAGCCCCAGCATTTT